This section outlines one T cell receptor (beta chain) sequence together with its context. Its cognate antigen has yet to be identified. Base qualities are missing; no much larger clone stands one base away. The High Capacity cDNA Reverse Transcription Kit was used to reverse transcribe all of the isolated RNA, meaning that expressed TCRB transcripts were what got sequenced. Stem cell-like memory T cell samples underwent survey-depth immunoSEQ sequencing, averaging about 1.01 million total reads per sample. After sorted cells were lysed in RLT buffer, RNA was extracted with DNase-treated RNeasy Micro or Mini kits, with the choice depending on cell number. Each cell subset was processed separately to prevent cross-contamination, with patient and healthy donor samples processed together. The immunoSEQ multiplex PCR was used to amplify TCRB sequences from cDNA, yielding 87-bp fragments that span the CDR3 region. The amplicons were sequenced using the Illumina HiSeq platform. For the original study's pipeline: Synthetic template baselines were used to correct PCR bias computationally, reads within Hamming distance 2 were collapsed, and singletons that could not be merged were discarded. Reads were aligned against IMGT so that V, D and J genes, CDR3 length and insertions or deletions at six rearrangement sites could be assigned. Within each subset, clonotype counts were normalized to sorted cell number, after which true diversity and Gini coefficients were computed with the tcR R package. The overlap coefficient, calculated on TCRB nucleotide sequences, was used to quantify repertoire sharing. Imported from immuneACCESS, the table was reduced by TCRdb to in-frame sequences with V and J called. These copies leave out some clones; in studies compared against another copy, an unresolved V gene accounts for under half, and the cause of the remainder is not known. V, J and clone size are those of that table, while D and trimming were read from the DNA. The sample table lists approximately 100,000 clones, approximately 39% of them with a count of one. The ten largest clones add up to more than 0.06% of the sample.

Each donor gave one peripheral blood draw, averaging approximately 120 mL, which was collected into heparinised tubes. A BD FACSAria II and a panel including CD45RO, CCR7, CD25, CD127, CD95 and CD27 were used to sort naive, central memory, regulatory and stem cell-like memory CD4+ T cells. Purity was above 95% for every sorted population. Right away, PBMCs were isolated by Lymphoprep density gradient centrifugation and were stained directly, with no culture step. To minimize batch effects, samples were stained and sorted in pairs, one healthy donor with one patient per experiment. This sample is part of a study of beta chain features in type 1 diabetes (dated by TCRdb to between 2017 and 2018). Looking at the study overall: Mean age, gender distribution, total cell number and subset yield were not different between patients and healthy donors. The study compared the TCRB repertoires of sorted circulating CD4+ T cell subsets in recently diagnosed type 1 diabetes patients with those in matched healthy donors. A total of roughly 100 million sorted cells were examined across all samples, and a strong correlation was observed between cell number per subset and RNA yield. Whereas all 30 or so donors provided naive and central memory subsets, regulatory and stem cell-like memory subsets were isolated from just 8 patients and roughly eight healthy donors. Here is what the overall study found, with its caveats: HLA sub-analyses involved small numbers of individuals, so any influence of HLA type on TCRB rearrangement remained unresolved. Because cDNA was sequenced instead of genomic DNA, activated cells with high expression could be over-represented, although the groups did not differ in activation or CD3 levels. Naive, central memory and regulatory TCRB repertoires appeared to be more similar among patients than among healthy donors. In all four CD4+ subsets, TCRB CDR3 length was moderately but significantly shorter in type 1 diabetes patients. PCR might favor shorter templates, but patient and control samples were amplified and corrected together, so any skew would affect both groups equally. At VDJ recombination sites, patients with type 1 diabetes made fewer insertions and deleted more nucleotides, a pattern implying thymic rearrangement abnormalities.

Sequenced: stem cell memory CD4+ T cells from blood. The sample's cell subset or site, from its label and the paper: stem cell-like memory CD4+ T cells. This sequence originates from a woman younger than 35 in good health.

The CDR3 loop reads CASSLDSGRSYEQYF. The DNA sequence is as follows: TGTGCCAGCAGCTTAGATAGCGGGAGATCGTACGAGCAGTACTTC. The V gene is TRBV7-8 and the J gene is TRBJ2-7; 9 central bases correspond to TRBD2. The CDR3 holds 15 amino acids from the cysteine to the phenylalanine. This entry keeps only the CDR3 DNA: 45 bases, framed from base 1. Relative to germline, V is missing 1 base and J is missing 4 bases, with 5 bases of the junction outside any gene match. CDR1 is given as SGHVS and CDR2 as FQNEAQ, both from the germline V gene.